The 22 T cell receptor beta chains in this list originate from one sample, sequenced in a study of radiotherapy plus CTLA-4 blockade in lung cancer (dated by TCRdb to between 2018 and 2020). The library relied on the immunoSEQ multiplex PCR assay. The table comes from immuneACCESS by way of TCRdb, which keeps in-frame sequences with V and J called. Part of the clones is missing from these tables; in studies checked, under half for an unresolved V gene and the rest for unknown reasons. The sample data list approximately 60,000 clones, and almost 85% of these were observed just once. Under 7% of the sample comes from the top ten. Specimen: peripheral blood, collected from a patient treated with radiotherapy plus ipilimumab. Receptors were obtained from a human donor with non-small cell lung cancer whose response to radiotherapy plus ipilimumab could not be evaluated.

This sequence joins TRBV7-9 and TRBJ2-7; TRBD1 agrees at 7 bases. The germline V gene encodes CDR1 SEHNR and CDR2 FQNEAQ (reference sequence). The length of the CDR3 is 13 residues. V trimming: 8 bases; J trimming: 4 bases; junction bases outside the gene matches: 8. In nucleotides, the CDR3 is TGTGCCAGCCAAGATTGGACAGGATACGAGCAGTACTTC. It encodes CASQDWTGYEQYF.

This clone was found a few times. CDR3 sequence (DNA): TGTGCCAGCAGCTTAGGGGGCCCGAGCAATCAGCCCCAGCATTTT. As protein: CASSLGGPSNQPQHF. The chain links TRBV7-9 to TRBJ1-5; D may be TRBD1 (5 bases). V gave up 1 base and J gave up 1 base, with 8 bases separating them. Germline assignment: CDR1 SEHNR and CDR2 FQNEAQ (reference sequence). The CDR3 runs to 15 residues.

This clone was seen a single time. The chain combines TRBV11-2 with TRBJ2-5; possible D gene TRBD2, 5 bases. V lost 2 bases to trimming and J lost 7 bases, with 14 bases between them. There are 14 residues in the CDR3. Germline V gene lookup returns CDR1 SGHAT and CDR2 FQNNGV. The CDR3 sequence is CASSLTDLGGTQYF. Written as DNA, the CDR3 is TGTGCCAGCAGCTTAACCGACTTAGGAGGGACCCAGTACTTC. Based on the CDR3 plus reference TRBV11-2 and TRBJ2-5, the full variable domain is EAGVAQSPRYKIIEKRQSVAFWCNPISGHATLYWYQQILGQGPKLLIQFQNNGVVDDSQLPKDRFSAERLKGVDSTLKIQPAKLEDSAVYLCASSLTDLGGTQYFGPGTRLLVL.

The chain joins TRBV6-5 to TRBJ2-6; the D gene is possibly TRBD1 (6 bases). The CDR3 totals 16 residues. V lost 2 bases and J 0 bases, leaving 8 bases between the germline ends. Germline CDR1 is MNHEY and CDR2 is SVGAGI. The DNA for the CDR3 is TGTGCCAGCAGTTACCCGGGACACTCTGGGGCCAACGTCCTGACTTTC. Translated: CASSYPGHSGANVLTF.

The CDR3 is CASSRRQAVSGNTIYF. The CDR3 bases are TGCGCCAGCAGTAGGCGACAGGCCGTCTCTGGAAACACCATATATTTT. The V call is TRBV10-2, the J call TRBJ1-3; the D gene is possibly TRBD1 (6 bases). V was trimmed by 5 bases and J by 0 bases, leaving 14 bases between them. Per the germline V gene, CDR1 is WSHSY and CDR2 is SAAADI. This CDR3 contains 16 residues.

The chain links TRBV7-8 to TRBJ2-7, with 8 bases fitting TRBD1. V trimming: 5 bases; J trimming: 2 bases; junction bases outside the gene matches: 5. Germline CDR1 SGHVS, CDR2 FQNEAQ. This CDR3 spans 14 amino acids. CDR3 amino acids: CASSPEGQAYEQYF. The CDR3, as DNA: TGTGCCAGCAGCCCAGAGGGACAGGCCTACGAGCAGTACTTC.

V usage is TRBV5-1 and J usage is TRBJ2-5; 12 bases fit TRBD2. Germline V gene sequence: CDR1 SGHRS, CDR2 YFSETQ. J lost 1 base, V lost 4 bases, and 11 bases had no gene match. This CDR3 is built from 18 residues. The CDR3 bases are TGCGCCAGCAGCCATGGACTAGCGGGACCTATGATCCAAGAGACCCAGTACTTC. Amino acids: CASSHGLAGPMIQETQYF.

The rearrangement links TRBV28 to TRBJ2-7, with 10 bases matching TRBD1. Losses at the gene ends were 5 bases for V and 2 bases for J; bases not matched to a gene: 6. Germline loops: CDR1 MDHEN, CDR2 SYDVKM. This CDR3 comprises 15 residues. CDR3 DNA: TGTGCCAGCAGTCAGCCGGGACAGGGGACCTACGAGCAGTACTTC. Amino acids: CASSQPGQGTYEQYF.

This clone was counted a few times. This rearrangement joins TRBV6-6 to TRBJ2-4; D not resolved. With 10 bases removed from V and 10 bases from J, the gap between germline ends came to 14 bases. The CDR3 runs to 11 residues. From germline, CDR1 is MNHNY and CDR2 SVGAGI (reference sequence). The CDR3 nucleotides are TGTGCCACCACCCGCCTGAGTATTCAGTACTTC. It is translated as CATTRLSIQYF.

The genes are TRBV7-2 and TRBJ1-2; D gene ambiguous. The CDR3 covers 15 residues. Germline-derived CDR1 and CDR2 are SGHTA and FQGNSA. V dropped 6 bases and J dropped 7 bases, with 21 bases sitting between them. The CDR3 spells CASRSPTEMSFGYTF. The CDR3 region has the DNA TGTGCCAGCAGATCCCCCACTGAGATGAGTTTTGGCTACACCTTC. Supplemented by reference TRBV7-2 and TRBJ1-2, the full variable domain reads GAGVSQSPSNKVTEKGKDVELRCDPISGHTALYWYRQSLGQGLEFLIYFQGNSAPDKSGLPSDRFSAERTGGSVSTLTIQRTQQEDSAVYLCASRSPTEMSFGYTFGSGTRLTVV.

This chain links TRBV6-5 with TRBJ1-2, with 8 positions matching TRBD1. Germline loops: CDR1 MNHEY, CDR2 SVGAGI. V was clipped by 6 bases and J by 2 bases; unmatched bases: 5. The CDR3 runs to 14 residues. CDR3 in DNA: TGTGCCAGCAGGTTCCCAGGGGGCAACTATGGCTACACCTTC. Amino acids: CASRFPGGNYGYTF.

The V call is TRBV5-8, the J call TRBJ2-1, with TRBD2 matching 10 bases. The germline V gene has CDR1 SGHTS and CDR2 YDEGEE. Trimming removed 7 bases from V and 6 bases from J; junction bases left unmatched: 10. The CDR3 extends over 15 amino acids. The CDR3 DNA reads TGTGCCAGCCAGCGGGAGGGCCACCAGGGCAATGAGCAGTTCTTC. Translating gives CASQREGHQGNEQFF.

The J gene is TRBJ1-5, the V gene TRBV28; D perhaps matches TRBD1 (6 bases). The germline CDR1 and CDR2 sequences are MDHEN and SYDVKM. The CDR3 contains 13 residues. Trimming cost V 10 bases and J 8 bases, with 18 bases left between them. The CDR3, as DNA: TGTGCCACTAACCGGGACATGGATGAGCCCCAGCATTTT. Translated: CATNRDMDEPQHF.

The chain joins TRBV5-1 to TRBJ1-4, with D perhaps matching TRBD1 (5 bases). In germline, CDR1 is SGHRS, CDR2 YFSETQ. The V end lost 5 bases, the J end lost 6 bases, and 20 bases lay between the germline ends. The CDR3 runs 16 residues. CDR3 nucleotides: TGCGCCAGCAGTTTTTCCAGCAGGGTATCGGATGAAAAACTGTTTTTT. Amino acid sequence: CASSFSSRVSDEKLFF.

The CDR3: CASSLGGANEKLFF. The CDR3 nucleotides read TGCGCCAGCAGCTTGGGGGGAGCTAATGAAAAACTGTTTTTT. V gene TRBV5-1 combines with J gene TRBJ1-4; D ambiguous. CDR3 length: 14 amino acids. V was clipped by 0 bases and J by 3 bases, with 6 bases between them. In germline, CDR1 is SGHRS, CDR2 YFSETQ.

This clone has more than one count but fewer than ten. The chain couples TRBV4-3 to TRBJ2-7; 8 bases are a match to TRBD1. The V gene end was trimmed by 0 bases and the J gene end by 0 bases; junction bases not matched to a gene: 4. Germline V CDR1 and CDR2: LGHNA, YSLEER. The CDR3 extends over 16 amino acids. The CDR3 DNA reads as TGCGCCAGCAGCCAAGATTGGACAGGGAGCTCCTACGAGCAGTACTTC. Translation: CASSQDWTGSSYEQYF.

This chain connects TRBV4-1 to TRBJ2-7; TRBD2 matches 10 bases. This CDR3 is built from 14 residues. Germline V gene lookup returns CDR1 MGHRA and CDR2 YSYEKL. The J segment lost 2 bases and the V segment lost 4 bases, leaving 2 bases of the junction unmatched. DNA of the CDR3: TGCGCCAGCAGCCCGGGACTAGCGCCCTACGAGCAGTACTTC. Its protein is CASSPGLAPYEQYF.

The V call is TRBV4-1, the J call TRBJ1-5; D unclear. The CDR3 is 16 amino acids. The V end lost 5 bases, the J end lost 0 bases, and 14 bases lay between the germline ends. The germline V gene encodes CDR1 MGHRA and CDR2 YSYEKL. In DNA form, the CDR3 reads TGCGCCAGCAGCGAGAGGGCAGGACTTAGCAATCAGCCCCAGCATTTT. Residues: CASSERAGLSNQPQHF.

CDR3 sequence (DNA): TGTGCCTGGAGACGAGACATCCAAAACATTCAGTACTTC. This translates into CAWRRDIQNIQYF. The chain uses TRBV30 and TRBJ2-4; D is uncertain. The V end lost 3 bases, the J end lost 5 bases, and 11 bases lay between the germline ends. Germline assignment: CDR1 GTSNPN and CDR2 SVGIG (reference sequence). The CDR3 contains 13 residues.

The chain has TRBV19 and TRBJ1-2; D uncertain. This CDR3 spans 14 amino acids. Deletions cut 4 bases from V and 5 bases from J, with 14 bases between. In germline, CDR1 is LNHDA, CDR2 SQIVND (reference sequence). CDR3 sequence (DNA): TGTGCCAGTAGTAGTGAGGGTCGGTTATATGGCTACACCTTC. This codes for CASSSEGRLYGYTF.

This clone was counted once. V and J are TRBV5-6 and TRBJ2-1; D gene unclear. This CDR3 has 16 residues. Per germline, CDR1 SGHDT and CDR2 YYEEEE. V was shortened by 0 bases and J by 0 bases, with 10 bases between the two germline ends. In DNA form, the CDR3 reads TGTGCCAGCAGCTTGGCAGGAAATCCCTCCTACAATGAGCAGTTCTTC. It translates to CASSLAGNPSYNEQFF.

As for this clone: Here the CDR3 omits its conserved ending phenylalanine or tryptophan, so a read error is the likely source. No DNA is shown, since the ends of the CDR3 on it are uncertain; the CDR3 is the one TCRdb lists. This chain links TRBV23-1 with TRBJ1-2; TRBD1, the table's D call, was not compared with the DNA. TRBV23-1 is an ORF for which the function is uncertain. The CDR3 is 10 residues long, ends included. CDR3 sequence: CASSKGHRRN.